This T cell receptor beta chain emerged from a study of T-cell reconstitution after alpha-beta-depleted transplantation in children. Study-wide results and limits: T-cell numbers and diversity, one year after transplant, stemmed largely from T cells that were newly produced. After transplant, high TCRbeta diversity at day 60 in some patients arose from surviving recipient T cells and thymic progenitors. Reportedly, alpha-beta T cells present about two months post-transplant originated from several hundred expanded clones of graft origin.

TCRbeta library preparation incorporated unique molecular identifiers. TCRdb re-analysed the PCR reads in MiXCR, keeping a single row per CDR3 protein. The top ten hold around 17% of the sample, which has 85,000 to 120,000 distinct CDR3 sequences, roughly 7.6% seen once. Germline CDR1 SGHDT, CDR2 YYEEEE. This CDR3 is built from 16 residues. Trimming removed 3 bases from V and 5 bases from J, with 20 bases in between. This clonotype was observed many times. Antigen specificity is unknown. The sample was PBMCs, taken before TCRalphabeta/CD19-depleted stem cell transplant. The sequence was obtained from a boy younger than 10 with acute lymphoblastic leukemia, due to receive a stem cell transplant. This sequence joins TRBV5-6 and TRBJ1-2, with D perhaps TRBD1 (5 bases). The CDR3 region is CASSSSWEGWIYGYTF. CDR3 nucleotides: TGTGCCAGCAGCTCGTCCTGGGAGGGGTGGATATATGGCTACACCTTC.